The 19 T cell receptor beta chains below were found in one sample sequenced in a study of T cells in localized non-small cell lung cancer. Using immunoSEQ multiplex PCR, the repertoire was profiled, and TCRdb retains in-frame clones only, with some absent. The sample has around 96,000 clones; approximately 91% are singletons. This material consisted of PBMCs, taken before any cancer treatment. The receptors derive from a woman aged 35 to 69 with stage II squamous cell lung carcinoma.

This CDR3 is CAWSSATPGGNQPQHF. As DNA, the CDR3 is TGTGCCTGGAGCTCGGCAACTCCCGGTGGCAATCAGCCCCAGCATTTT. V is TRBV30 and J is TRBJ1-5; D is uncertain. The CDR3 consists of 16 residues. The V gene lost 3 bases and the J gene lost 2 bases, with 17 bases spanning the gap. The V gene's germline CDR1 is GTSNPN and CDR2 SVGIG (reference sequence). The full variable domain, with the rest looked up from reference TRBV30 and TRBJ1-5, is SQTIHQWPATLVQPVGSPLSLECTVEGTSNPNLYWYRQAAGRGLQLLFYSVGIGQISSEVPQNLSASRPQDRQFILSSKKLLLSDSGFYLCAWSSATPGGNQPQHFGDGTRLSIL.

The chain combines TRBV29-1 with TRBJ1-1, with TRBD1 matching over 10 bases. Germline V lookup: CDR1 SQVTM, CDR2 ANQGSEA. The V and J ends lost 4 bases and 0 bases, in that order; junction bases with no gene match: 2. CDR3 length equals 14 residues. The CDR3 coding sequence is TGCAGCGTTGGGGGACAGGGGTTGAACACTGAAGCTTTCTTT. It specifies CSVGGQGLNTEAFF.

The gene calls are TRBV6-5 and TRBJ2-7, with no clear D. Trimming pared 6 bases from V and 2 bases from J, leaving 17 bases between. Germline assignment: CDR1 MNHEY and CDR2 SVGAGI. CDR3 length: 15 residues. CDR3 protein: CASSRTGLTAYEQYF. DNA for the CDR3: TGTGCCAGCAGCCGCACTGGGTTGACGGCCTACGAGCAGTACTTC.

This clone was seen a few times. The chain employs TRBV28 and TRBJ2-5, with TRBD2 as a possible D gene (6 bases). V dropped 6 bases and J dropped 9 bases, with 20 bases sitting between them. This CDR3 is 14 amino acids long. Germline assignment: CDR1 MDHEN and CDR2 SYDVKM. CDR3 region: CASSTGGPRGAQYF. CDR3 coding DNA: TGTGCCAGCAGCACCGGAGGGCCTCGTGGGGCCCAGTACTTC.

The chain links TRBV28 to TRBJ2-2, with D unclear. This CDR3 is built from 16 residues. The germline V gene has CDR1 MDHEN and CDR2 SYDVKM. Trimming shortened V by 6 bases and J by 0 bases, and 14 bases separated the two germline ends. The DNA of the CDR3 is TGTGCCAGCAGGAGCCTTAGCAGAGCGAACACCGGGGAGCTGTTTTTT. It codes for CASRSLSRANTGELFF.

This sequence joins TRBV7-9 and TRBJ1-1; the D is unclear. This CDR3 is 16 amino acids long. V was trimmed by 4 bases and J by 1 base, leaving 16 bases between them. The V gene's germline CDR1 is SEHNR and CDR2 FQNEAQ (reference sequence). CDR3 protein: CASSSGVVSQNTEAFF. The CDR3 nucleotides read TGTGCCAGCAGCTCTGGAGTTGTGTCTCAGAACACTGAAGCTTTCTTT.

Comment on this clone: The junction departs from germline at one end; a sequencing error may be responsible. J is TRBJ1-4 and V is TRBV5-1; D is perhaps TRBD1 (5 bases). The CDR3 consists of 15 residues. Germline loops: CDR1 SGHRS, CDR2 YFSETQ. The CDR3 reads CASRLGGGTNEKLFF. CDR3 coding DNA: TGCGCCAGCCGCTTGGGGGGTGGAACTAATGAAAAACTGTTTTTT.

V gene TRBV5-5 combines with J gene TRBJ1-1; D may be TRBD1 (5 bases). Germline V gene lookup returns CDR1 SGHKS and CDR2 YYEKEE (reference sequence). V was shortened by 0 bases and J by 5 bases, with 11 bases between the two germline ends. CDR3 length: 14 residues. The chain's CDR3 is CASSLVRGMTEAFF. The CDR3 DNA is TGTGCCAGCAGCTTGGTGAGGGGTATGACTGAAGCTTTCTTT.

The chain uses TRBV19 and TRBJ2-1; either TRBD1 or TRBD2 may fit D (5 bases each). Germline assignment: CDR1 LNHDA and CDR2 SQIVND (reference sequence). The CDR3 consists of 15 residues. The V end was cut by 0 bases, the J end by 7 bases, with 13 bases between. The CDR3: CASSIDGRGWNEQFF. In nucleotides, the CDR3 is TGTGCCAGTAGTATAGATGGCCGGGGCTGGAATGAGCAGTTCTTC.

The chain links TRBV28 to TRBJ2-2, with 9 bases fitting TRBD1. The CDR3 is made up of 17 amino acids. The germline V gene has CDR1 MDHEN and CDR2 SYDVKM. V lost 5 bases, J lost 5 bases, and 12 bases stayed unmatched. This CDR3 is CASSGAGTGIGTGELFF. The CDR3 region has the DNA TGTGCCAGCAGTGGAGCCGGGACAGGGATAGGGACCGGGGAGCTGTTTTTT.

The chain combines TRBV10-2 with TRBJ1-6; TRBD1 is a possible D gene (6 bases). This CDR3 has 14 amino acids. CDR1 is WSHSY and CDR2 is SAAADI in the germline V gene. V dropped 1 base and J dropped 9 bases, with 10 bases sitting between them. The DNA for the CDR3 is TGCGCCAGCAGTGAGTTAGGGGGGGTTTCACCCCTCCACTTT. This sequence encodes CASSELGGVSPLHF.

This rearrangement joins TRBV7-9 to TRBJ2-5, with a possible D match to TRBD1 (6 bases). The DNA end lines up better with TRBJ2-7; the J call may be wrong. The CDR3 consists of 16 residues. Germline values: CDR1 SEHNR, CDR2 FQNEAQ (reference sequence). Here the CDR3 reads CASSLSTGLRSYEQYF. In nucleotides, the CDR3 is TGTGCCAGCAGCTTATCCACAGGGCTCAGGTCCTACGAGCAGTACTTC.

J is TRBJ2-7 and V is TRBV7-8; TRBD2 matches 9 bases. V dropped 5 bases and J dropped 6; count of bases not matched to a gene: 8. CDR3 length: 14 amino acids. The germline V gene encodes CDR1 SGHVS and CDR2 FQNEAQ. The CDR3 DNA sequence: TGTGCCAGCAGCCCCCCGGGACTAGCTAGCGAGCAGTACTTC. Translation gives CASSPPGLASEQYF.

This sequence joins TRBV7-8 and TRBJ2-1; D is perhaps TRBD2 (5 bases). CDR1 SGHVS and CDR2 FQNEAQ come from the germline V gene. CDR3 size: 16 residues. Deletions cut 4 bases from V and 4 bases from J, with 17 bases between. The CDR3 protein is CASSSPGERSYNEQFF. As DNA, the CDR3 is TGTGCCAGCAGCTCCCCAGGTGAGCGGAGTTACAATGAGCAGTTCTTC. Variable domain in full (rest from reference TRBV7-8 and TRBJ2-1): GAGVSQSPRYKVAKRGQDVALRCDPISGHVSLFWYQQALGQGPEFLTYFQNEAQLDKSGLPSDRFFAERPEGSVSTLKIQRTQQEDSAVYLCASSSPGERSYNEQFFGPGTRLTVL.

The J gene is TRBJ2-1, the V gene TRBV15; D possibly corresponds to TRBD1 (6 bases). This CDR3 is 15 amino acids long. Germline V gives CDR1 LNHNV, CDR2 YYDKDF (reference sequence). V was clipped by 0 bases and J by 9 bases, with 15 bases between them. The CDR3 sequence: CATSREQGRVSEQFF. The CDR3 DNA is TGTGCCACCAGCAGAGAACAGGGTAGGGTCAGTGAGCAGTTCTTC.

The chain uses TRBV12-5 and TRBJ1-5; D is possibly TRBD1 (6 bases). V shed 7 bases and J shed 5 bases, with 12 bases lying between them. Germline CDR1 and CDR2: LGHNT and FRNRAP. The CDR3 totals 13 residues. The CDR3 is CASVKGGDQPQHF. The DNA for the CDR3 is TGTGCTAGTGTAAAGGGGGGCGATCAGCCCCAGCATTTT.

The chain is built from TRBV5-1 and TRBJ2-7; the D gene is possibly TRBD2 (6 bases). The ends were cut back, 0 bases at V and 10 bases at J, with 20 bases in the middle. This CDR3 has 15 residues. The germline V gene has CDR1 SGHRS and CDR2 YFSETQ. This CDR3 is CASSLAPGLQKSQYF. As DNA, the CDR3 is TGCGCCAGCAGCTTGGCCCCGGGACTCCAAAAATCTCAGTACTTC.

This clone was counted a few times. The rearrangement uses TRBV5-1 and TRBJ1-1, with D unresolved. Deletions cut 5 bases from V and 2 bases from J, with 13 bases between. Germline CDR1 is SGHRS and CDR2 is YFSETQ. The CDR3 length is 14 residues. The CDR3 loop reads CASRPQVLNTEAFF. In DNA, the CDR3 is TGCGCCAGCAGACCTCAGGTTCTAAACACTGAAGCTTTCTTT.

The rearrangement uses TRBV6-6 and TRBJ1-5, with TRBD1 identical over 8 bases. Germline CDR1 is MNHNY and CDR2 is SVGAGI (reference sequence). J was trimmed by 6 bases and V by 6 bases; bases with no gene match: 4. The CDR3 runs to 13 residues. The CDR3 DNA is TGTGCCAGCAGAGGACAGGGTATTCAGCCCCAGCATTTT. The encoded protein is CASRGQGIQPQHF.